This T cell receptor beta chain was retrieved from a study of cytomegalovirus exposure and HLA in healthy donors. In the case of this clone: Its antigen is as yet unknown.

Primers included in the PCR were 60 Vbeta and 13 Jbeta primers. The table came from immunoSEQ multiplex PCR; TCRdb's copy has only in-frame clones and leaves some out. The sample shows roughly 190,000 clones, 60% to 85% of them seen only once. CDR1 is KGHSH, CDR2 LQKENI, per germline. The CDR3 runs to 16 residues. V gave up 1 base and J gave up 5 bases, with 17 bases separating them. Study-level results: Presence/absence analyses treated sequencing depth as roughly uniform across donors.

The sample comprised PBMCs. The chain couples TRBV18 to TRBJ1-1, with TRBD1 as a possible D gene (6 bases). This TCR derives from a girl aged 5 to 17 in good health and CMV-seropositive. For the CDR3, the DNA is TGTGCCAGCTCACCACTGAATAGGGGGGGAAAGACTGAAGCTTTCTTT. Its translation is CASSPLNRGGKTEAFF.